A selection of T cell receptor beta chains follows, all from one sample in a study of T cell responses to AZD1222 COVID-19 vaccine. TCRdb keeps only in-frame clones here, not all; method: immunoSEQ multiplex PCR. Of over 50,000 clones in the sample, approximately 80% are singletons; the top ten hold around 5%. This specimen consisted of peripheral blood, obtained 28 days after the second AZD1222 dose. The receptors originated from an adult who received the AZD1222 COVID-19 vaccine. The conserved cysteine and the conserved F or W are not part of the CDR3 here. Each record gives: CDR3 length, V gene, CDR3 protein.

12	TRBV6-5	SISSALAGNEQF
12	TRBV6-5	ASSSGTIAGELF
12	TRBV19	ASSTRQGDYGYT
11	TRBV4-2	ASRLTRDTEAF
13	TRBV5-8	ASSLGGRAANEQF
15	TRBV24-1	ATSDLQGGEAYNEQF
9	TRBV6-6	ASFANEKLF
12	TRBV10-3	AISDQTGTYGYT
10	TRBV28	ASSLLHTEAF
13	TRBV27	ASSLSGGEVDTQY
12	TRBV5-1	ASSLDSFDEKLF
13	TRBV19	ASTLTGGSNYGYT
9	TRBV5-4	ASSVGPEQF
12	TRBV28	ASSPALGGYGYT
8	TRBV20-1	SGWGETQY
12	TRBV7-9	ASSLMDGETEAF
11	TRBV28	ASSRTGSNEQF
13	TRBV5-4	ASSLSVMENSPLH
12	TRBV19	ASSTSGSSYEQY
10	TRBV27	ASRGLTETQY
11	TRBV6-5	ASSPGWSYEQY
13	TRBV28	ASSPGTSGSGEQF